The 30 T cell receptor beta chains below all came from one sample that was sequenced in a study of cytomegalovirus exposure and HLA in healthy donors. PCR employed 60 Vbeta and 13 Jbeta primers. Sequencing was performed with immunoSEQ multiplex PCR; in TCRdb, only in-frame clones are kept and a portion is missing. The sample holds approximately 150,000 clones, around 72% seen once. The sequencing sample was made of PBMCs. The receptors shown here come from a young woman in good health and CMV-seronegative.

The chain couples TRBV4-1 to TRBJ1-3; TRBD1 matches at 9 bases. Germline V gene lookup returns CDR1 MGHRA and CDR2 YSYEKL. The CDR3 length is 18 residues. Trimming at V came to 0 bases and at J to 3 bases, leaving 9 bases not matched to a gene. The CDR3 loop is CASSQEPADRGIGNTIYF. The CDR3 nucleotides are TGCGCCAGCAGCCAAGAGCCGGCAGACAGGGGGATTGGAAACACCATATATTTT.

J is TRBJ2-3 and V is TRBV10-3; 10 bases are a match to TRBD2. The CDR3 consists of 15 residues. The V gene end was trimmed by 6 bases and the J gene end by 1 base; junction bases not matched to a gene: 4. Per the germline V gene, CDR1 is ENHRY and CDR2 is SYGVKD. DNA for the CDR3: TGTGCCATCAGACGCGGGACTAGCGGCACAGATACGCAGTATTTT. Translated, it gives CAIRRGTSGTDTQYF.

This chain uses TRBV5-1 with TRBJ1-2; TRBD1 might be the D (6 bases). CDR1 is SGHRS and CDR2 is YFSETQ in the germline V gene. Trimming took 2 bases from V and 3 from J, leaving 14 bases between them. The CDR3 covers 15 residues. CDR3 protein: CASSLDGGQDYGYTF. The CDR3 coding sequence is TGCGCCAGCAGCTTAGATGGGGGCCAAGACTATGGCTACACCTTC.

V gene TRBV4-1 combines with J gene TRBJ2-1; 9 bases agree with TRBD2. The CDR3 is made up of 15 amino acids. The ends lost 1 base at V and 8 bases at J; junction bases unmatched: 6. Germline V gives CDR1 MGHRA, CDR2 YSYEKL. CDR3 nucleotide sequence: TGCGCCAGCAGCCAAGCTCCGGGACTAGCATATGAGCAGTTCTTC. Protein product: CASSQAPGLAYEQFF.

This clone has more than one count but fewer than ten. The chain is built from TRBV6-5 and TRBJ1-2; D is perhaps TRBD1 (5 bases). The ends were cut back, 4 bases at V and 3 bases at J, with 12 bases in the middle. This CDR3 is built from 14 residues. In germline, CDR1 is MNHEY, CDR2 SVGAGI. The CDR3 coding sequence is TGTGCCAGCAGTTCTAGCAGGGAGGACTATGGCTACACCTTC. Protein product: CASSSSREDYGYTF.

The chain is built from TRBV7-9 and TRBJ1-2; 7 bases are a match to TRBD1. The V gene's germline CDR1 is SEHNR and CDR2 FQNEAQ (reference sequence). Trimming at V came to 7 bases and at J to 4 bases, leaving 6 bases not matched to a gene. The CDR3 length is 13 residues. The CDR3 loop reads CASTPGQSYGYTF. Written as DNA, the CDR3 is TGTGCCAGCACGCCGGGACAGTCCTATGGCTACACCTTC.

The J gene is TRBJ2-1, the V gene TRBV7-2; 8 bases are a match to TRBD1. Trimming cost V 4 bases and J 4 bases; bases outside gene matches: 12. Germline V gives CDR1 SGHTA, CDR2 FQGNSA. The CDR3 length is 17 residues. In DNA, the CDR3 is TGTGCCAGCAGCTCCTGGAAGGGACAGGCAAATTACAATGAGCAGTTCTTC. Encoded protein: CASSSWKGQANYNEQFF.

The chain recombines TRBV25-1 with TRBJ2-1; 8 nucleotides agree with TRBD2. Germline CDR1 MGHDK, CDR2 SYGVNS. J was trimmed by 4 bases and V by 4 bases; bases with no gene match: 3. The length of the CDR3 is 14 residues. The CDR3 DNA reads TGTGCCAGCAGTGGGATAGCGGGGTACAATGAGCAGTTCTTC. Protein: CASSGIAGYNEQFF.

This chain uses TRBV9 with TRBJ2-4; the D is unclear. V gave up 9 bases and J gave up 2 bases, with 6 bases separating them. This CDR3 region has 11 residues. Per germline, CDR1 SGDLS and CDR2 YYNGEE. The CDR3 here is CAIVSKNIQYF. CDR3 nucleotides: TGTGCCATTGTATCCAAAAACATTCAGTACTTC.

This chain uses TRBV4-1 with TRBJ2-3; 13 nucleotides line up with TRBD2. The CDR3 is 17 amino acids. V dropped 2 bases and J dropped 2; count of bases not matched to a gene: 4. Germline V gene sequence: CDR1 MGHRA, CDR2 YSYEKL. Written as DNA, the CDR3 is TGCGCCAGCAGCCAACAAGGACTAGCGGGGGCCACAGATACGCAGTATTTT. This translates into CASSQQGLAGATDTQYF.

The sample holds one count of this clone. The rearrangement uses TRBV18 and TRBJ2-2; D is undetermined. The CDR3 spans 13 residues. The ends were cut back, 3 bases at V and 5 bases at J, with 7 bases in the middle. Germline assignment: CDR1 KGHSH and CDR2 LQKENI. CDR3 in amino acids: CASSPGPTGELFF. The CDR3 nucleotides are TGTGCCAGCTCACCGGGCCCGACCGGGGAGCTGTTTTTT.

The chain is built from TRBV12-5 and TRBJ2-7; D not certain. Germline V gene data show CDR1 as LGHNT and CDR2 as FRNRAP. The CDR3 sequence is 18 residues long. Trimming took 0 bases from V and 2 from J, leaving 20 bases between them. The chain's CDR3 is CASGLVHEIDARPYEQYF. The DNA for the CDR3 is TGTGCTAGTGGTTTGGTACATGAAATAGATGCCAGGCCCTACGAGCAGTACTTC.

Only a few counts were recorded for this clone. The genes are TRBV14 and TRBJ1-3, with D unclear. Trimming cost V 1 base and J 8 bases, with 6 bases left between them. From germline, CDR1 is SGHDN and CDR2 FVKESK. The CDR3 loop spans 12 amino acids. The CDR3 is CASSQVDYTIYF. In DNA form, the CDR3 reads TGTGCCAGCAGCCAAGTCGACTACACCATATATTTT.

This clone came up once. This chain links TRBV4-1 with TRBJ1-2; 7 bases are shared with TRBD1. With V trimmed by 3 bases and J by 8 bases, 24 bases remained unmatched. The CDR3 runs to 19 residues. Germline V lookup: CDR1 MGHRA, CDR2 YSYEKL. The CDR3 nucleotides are TGCGCCAGCAGCCAGCAAGGCCCGGGACAGCAGATTTTTTGGGTCGGCTACACCTTC. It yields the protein CASSQQGPGQQIFWVGYTF.

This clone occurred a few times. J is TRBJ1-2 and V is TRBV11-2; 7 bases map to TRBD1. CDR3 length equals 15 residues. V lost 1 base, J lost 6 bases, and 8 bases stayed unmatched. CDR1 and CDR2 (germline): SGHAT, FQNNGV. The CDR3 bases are TGTGCCAGCAGCTTAGTCGGGCAGGGGGTTGATGGCTACACCTTC. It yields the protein CASSLVGQGVDGYTF.

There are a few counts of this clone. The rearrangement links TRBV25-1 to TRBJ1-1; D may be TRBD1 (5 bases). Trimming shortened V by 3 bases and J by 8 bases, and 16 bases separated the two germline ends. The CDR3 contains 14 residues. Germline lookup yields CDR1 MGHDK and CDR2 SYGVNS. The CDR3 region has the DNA TGTGCCAGCAGTGACGTGGCCAGGGCAGAGGAAGCTTTCTTT. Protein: CASSDVARAEEAFF.

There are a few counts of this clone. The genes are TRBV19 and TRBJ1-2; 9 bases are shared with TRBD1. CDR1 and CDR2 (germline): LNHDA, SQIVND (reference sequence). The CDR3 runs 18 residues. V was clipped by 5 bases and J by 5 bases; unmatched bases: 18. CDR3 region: CASSGAGTGKGTGYGYTF. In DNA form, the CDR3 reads TGTGCCAGTAGTGGAGCCGGGACAGGGAAAGGAACGGGTTATGGCTACACCTTC.

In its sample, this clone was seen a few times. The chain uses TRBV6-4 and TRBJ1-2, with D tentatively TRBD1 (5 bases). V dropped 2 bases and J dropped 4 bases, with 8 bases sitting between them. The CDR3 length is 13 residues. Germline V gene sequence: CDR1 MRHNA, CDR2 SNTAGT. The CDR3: CASSDRGGYGYTF. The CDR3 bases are TGTGCCAGCAGTGACAGGGGTGGCTATGGCTACACCTTC.

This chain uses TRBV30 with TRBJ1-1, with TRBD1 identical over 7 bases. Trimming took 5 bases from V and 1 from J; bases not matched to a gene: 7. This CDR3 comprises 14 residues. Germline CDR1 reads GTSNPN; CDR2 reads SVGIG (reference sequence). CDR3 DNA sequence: TGTGCCTGGGGTCCCGGGACAGCGAACACTGAAGCTTTCTTT. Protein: CAWGPGTANTEAFF. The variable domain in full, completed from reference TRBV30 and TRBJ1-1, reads SQTIHQWPATLVQPVGSPLSLECTVEGTSNPNLYWYRQAAGRGLQLLFYSVGIGQISSEVPQNLSASRPQDRQFILSSKKLLLSDSGFYLCAWGPGTANTEAFFGQGTRLTVV.

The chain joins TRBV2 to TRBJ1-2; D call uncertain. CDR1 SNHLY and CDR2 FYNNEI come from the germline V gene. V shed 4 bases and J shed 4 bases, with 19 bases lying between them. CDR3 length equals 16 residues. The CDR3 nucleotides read TGTGCCAGCAGTGTAAGCCTATCCAATCTTGGCTATGGCTACACCTTC. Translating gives CASSVSLSNLGYGYTF. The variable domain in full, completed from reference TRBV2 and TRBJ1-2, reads EPEVTQTPSHQVTQMGQEVILRCVPISNHLYFYWYRQILGQKVEFLVSFYNNEISEKSEIFDDQFSVERPDGSNFTLKIRSTKLEDSAMYFCASSVSLSNLGYGYTFGSGTRLTVV.

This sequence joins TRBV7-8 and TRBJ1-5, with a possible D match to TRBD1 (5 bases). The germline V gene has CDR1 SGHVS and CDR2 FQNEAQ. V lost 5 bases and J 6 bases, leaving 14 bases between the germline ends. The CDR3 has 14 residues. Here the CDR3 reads CASSRGSVRQPQHF. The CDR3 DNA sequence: TGTGCCAGCAGCAGGGGTTCCGTTCGTCAGCCCCAGCATTTT.

This CDR3 is CASSGQGVRGETQYF. The CDR3 DNA is TGTGCCAGTAGCGGACAGGGAGTACGAGGAGAGACCCAGTACTTC. V is TRBV19 and J is TRBJ2-5; 8 bases are a match to TRBD1. The CDR3 has 15 residues. With 6 bases clipped from V and 4 bases from J, the junction kept 10 bases outside the gene matches. CDR1 and CDR2 from the germline V gene are LNHDA and SQIVND (reference sequence).

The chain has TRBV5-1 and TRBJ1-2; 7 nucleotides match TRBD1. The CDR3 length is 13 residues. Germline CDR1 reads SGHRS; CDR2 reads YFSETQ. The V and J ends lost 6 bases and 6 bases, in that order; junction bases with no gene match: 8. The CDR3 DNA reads TGCGCCAGCACGTCAACAGGGGCCAATGGCTACACCTTC. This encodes CASTSTGANGYTF.

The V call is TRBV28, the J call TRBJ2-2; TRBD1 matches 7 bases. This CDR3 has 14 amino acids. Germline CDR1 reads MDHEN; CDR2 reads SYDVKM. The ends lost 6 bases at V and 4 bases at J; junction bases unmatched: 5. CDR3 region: CASRLQGLTGELFF. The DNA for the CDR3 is TGTGCCAGCAGACTACAGGGGCTCACCGGGGAGCTGTTTTTT. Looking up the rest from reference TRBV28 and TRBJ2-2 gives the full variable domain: DVKVTQSSRYLVKRTGEKVFLECVQDMDHENMFWYRQDPGLGLRLIYFSYDVKMKEKGDIPEGYSVSREKKERFSLILESASTNQTSMYLCASRLQGLTGELFFGEGSRLTVL.

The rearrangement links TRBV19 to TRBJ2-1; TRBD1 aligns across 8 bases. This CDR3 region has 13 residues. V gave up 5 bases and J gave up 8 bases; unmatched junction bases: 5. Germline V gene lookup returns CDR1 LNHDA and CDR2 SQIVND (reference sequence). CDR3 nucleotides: TGTGCCAGTAGTTCCGACAGGGGCCATGAGCAGTTCTTC. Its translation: CASSSDRGHEQFF.

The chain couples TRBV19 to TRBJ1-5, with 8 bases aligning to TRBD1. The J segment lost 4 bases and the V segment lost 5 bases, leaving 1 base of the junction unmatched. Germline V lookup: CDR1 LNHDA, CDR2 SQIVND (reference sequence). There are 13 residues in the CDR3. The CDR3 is CASSRQGNQPQHF. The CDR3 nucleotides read TGTGCCAGTAGTCGACAGGGGAATCAGCCCCAGCATTTT.

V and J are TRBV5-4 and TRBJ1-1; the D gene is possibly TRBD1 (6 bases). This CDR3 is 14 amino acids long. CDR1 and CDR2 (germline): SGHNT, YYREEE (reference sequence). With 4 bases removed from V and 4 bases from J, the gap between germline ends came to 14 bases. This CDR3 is CASSPTGLGTEAFF. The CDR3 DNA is TGTGCCAGCAGCCCGACAGGACTGGGCACTGAAGCTTTCTTT.

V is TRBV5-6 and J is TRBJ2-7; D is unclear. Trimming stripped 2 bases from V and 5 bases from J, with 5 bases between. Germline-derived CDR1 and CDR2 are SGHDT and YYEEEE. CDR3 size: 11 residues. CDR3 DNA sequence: TGTGCCAGCAGCTTTATCCACGAGCAGTACTTC. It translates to CASSFIHEQYF.

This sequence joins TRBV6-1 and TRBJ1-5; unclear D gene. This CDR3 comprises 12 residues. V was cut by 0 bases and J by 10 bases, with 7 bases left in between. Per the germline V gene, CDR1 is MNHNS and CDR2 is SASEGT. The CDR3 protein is CASSEALRPQHF. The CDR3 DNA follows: TGTGCCAGCAGTGAAGCGCTCAGACCCCAGCATTTT.

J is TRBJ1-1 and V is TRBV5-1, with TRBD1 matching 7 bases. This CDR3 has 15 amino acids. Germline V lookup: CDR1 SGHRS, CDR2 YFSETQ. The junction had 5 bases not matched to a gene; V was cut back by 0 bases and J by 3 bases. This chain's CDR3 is CASSLGQGGDTEAFF. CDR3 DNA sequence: TGCGCCAGCAGCTTGGGACAGGGTGGGGACACTGAAGCTTTCTTT.